This T cell receptor (beta chain) is from a study of blood T cell repertoires in COVID-19. TCRdb keeps only in-frame clones here, not all; method: immunoSEQ multiplex PCR. The data show roughly 300,000 clones, around 87% seen once. The germline V and J ends were trimmed by 5 bases and 2 bases, with 13 bases remaining between them. Germline V CDR1 and CDR2: LNHDA, SQIVND (reference sequence). The CDR3 runs 15 residues. The sequence derives from a woman aged 45-65 years who had recovered from COVID-19. The gene calls are TRBV19 and TRBJ1-5; maybe TRBD1 (6 bases). Sequencing was done on a sample of peripheral blood. The CDR3 protein is CASSPPPGGNQPQHF. The CDR3 bases are TGTGCCAGTAGTCCCCCGCCAGGGGGCAATCAGCCCCAGCATTTT. Drawing the rest from reference TRBV19 and TRBJ1-5, the complete variable domain is DGGITQSPKYLFRKEGQNVTLSCEQNLNHDAMYWYRQDPGQGLRLIYYSQIVNDFQKGDIAEGYSVSREKKESFPLTVTSAQKNPTAFYLCASSPPPGGNQPQHFGDGTRLSIL.